These 30 T cell receptor beta chains were sequenced from one sample in a study of low-dose radiotherapy and immunotherapy resistance in tumors. With TRAV- and TRBV-specific primers, first-strand cDNA was made, covering the alpha and beta chains. Amplification of TCRs used a constant-region primer and V-primer adapter for around 20 PCR cycles. TCRdb passed the reads through MiXCR, listing each CDR3 protein once. The repertoire has approximately 80,000 distinct CDR3 sequences, less than 20% of them found once; the top ten carry approximately 1.5%. The time point is: after trial treatment. As for treatment: LDRT plus nivolumab, ipilimumab, low-dose cyclophosphamide and aspirin (RACIN trial). The source was PBMCs, collected after low-dose radiotherapy plus immunotherapy. Every receptor here comes from a male donor with prostate cancer.

This clonotype came up a few times. The chain combines TRBV20-1 with TRBJ1-2; weak D call: TRBD1 (6 bases). The CDR3 is made up of 10 amino acids. Germline CDR1 reads DFQATT; CDR2 reads SNEGSKA (reference sequence). The CDR3 is CGGRRDGYTF. For the CDR3, the DNA is TGCGGGGGCAGACGAGATGGCTACACCTTC.

This clonotype was counted many times. The V and J genes are TRBV7-2 and TRBJ2-3; TRBD2 matches at 9 bases. Germline values: CDR1 SGHTA, CDR2 FQGNSA. The junction had 6 bases not matched to a gene; V was cut back by 3 bases and J by 2 bases. CDR3 size: 16 residues. The DNA of the CDR3 is TGTGCCAGCAGCTTTGGGCTAGCGGGGAACACAGATACGCAGTATTTT. Protein product: CASSFGLAGNTDTQYF. The entire variable domain, with the rest obtained from reference TRBV7-2 and TRBJ2-3, is as follows: GAGVSQSPSNKVTEKGKDVELRCDPISGHTALYWYRQSLGQGLEFLIYFQGNSAPDKSGLPSDRFSAERTGGSVSTLTIQRTQQEDSAVYLCASSFGLAGNTDTQYFGPGTRLTVL.

The chain carries TRBV28 and TRBJ2-5; maybe TRBD1 (6 bases). The germline CDR1 and CDR2 sequences are MDHEN and SYDVKM. The ends were cut back, 6 bases at V and 2 bases at J, with 16 bases in the middle. The CDR3 contains 15 residues. CDR3: CASSPNGQPQETQYF. The DNA for the CDR3 is TGTGCCAGCAGCCCCAACGGACAGCCTCAAGAGACCCAGTACTTC.

This clonotype has at least ten counts. The J gene is TRBJ2-3, the V gene TRBV12-3 or TRBV12-4; D is perhaps TRBD2 (5 bases). Trimming stripped 8 bases from V and 2 bases from J, with 14 bases between. There are 14 residues in the CDR3. DNA of the CDR3: TGTGCCAGCCAGGAGCGGCCGCCCACAGATACGCAGTATTTT. Protein: CASQERPPTDTQYF.

At least ten counts were recorded for this clonotype. V gene TRBV3-1 combines with J gene TRBJ2-4, with D possibly TRBD1 on 6 matching bases. The CDR3 runs 14 residues. V was clipped by 1 base and J by 8 bases, with 12 bases between them. CDR1 LGHDT and CDR2 YNNKEL come from the germline V gene (reference sequence). As DNA, the CDR3 is TGTGCCAGCAGCCAAGGGACAGCGAGAGACATTCAGTACTTC. Translation gives CASSQGTARDIQYF.

This clonotype was observed at least ten times. The gene calls are TRBV11-2 and TRBJ2-7; 14 bases fit TRBD2. CDR1 and CDR2 from the germline V gene are SGHAT and FQNNGV. The V segment lost 5 bases and the J segment 3 bases; nucleotides outside the gene matches: 9. This CDR3 spans 17 amino acids. CDR3 amino acids: CASSKHTGTSGSYEQYF. The CDR3 DNA reads as TGTGCCAGCAGCAAACATACCGGGACTAGCGGGAGCTACGAGCAGTACTTC. Filled out from reference TRBV11-2 and TRBJ2-7, the complete variable domain reads EAGVAQSPRYKIIEKRQSVAFWCNPISGHATLYWYQQILGQGPKLLIQFQNNGVVDDSQLPKDRFSAERLKGVDSTLKIQPAKLEDSAVYLCASSKHTGTSGSYEQYFGPGTRLTVT.

This clonotype was recorded many times. The J gene is TRBJ2-7, the V gene TRBV5-1; no definite D call. CDR1 and CDR2 from the germline V gene are SGHRS and YFSETQ. V was shortened by 4 bases and J by 3 bases, with 14 bases between the two germline ends. The CDR3 spans 14 residues. CDR3 region: CASSRSQDGYEQYF. The CDR3 DNA is TGCGCCAGCAGCCGGTCGCAGGACGGCTACGAGCAGTACTTC.

This clonotype was picked up many times. The V and J genes are TRBV20-1 and TRBJ2-2; D is tentatively TRBD1 or TRBD2 (6 bases each). This CDR3 has 13 amino acids. The germline gives CDR1 DFQATT, CDR2 SNEGSKA (reference sequence). Trimming removed 5 bases at V and 6 bases at J, with 13 bases between. CDR3 sequence: CSAFPRGAGELFF. CDR3 DNA: TGCAGTGCTTTCCCGAGGGGGGCCGGGGAGCTGTTTTTT.

This clonotype was recorded at least ten times. The chain links TRBV12-3 or TRBV12-4 to TRBJ2-7, with D possibly being TRBD2 (6 bases). The V and J ends lost 5 bases and 3 bases respectively, with 17 bases between them. The CDR3 has 15 residues. The CDR3 coding sequence is TGTGCCAGCAGTCCGGGGGACCCCGGAAACTACGAGCAGTACTTC. Its translation: CASSPGDPGNYEQYF.

A note on this clonotype: A far larger clone is off by one base, so a read error is likely. The chain joins TRBV27 to TRBJ1-2; D uncertain. The CDR3 is 12 amino acids. Germline-derived CDR1 and CDR2 are MNHEY and SMNVEV (reference sequence). The CDR3 reads CASSSPAAGCTF. CDR3 coding DNA: TGTGCCAGCAGTTCCCCGGCGGCTGGCTGCACCTTC.

This clonotype was seen many times. This chain uses TRBV4-1 with TRBJ2-3; the D gene could be TRBD1 or TRBD2 (5 bases each). This CDR3 has 16 residues. Germline CDR1 MGHRA, CDR2 YSYEKL. V was clipped by 4 bases and J by 6 bases, with 20 bases between them. The CDR3: CASSPLGVTPSDTQYF. The CDR3 bases are TGCGCCAGCAGCCCCCTGGGGGTAACCCCGAGTGATACGCAGTATTTT.

This clonotype has at least ten counts. The CDR3 sequence is CASSGSGSTYNEQFF. The DNA of the CDR3 is TGTGCCAGCAGCGGTAGCGGGAGCACATACAATGAGCAGTTCTTC. The genes are TRBV9 and TRBJ2-1; 9 nucleotides align to TRBD2. This CDR3 comprises 15 residues. Unmatched junction bases numbered 5, after V lost 3 bases and J lost 4 bases. Germline values: CDR1 SGDLS, CDR2 YYNGEE.

With regard to this clonotype: This sequence is one base from a far larger clone and is likely a read error. The gene calls are TRBV7-6 and TRBJ1-5; D is perhaps TRBD1 (5 bases). CDR1 is SGHVS, CDR2 FNYEAQ, per germline. CDR3 length equals 13 residues. CDR3 coding DNA: TGTGCCAGCAGCACGGGACCGGGTCAGCCCCAGAATTTT. Protein sequence: CASSTGPGQPQNF. Based on the CDR3 plus reference TRBV7-6 and TRBJ1-5, the full variable domain is GAGVSQSPRYKVTKRGQDVALRCDPISGHVSLYWYRQALGQGPEFLTYFNYEAQQDKSGLPNDRFSAERPEGSISTLTIQRTEQRDSAMYRCASSTGPGQPQNFGDGTRLSIL.

The sample holds many counts of this clonotype. The chain joins TRBV6-2 or TRBV6-3 to TRBJ1-2; D is perhaps TRBD1 (6 bases). V was shortened by 6 bases and J by 8 bases, with 16 bases between the two germline ends. This CDR3 has 13 residues. Germline V gene lookup returns CDR1 MNHEY and CDR2 SVGEGT. The CDR3 loop is CASSPMRQDGYTF. The CDR3 DNA reads as TGTGCCAGCAGCCCCATGAGACAGGACGGCTACACCTTC.

V usage is TRBV10-3 and J usage is TRBJ1-1; TRBD1 matches 11 bases. The length of the CDR3 is 14 residues. The J segment lost 4 bases and the V segment lost 8 bases, leaving 6 bases of the junction unmatched. The V gene's germline CDR1 is ENHRY and CDR2 SYGVKD. The CDR3 nucleotides are TGTGCCATCTCTGGGACAGGGGGTTTCACTGAAGCTTTCTTT. Translated, it gives CAISGTGGFTEAFF.

This clonotype was seen repeatedly, ten times or more. The gene calls are TRBV10-3 and TRBJ2-7, with D uncertain. CDR1 and CDR2 (germline): ENHRY, SYGVKD. V was pared by 10 bases and J by 1 base, with 17 bases between. This CDR3 region has 14 residues. The chain's CDR3 is CASRTPSESYEQYF. DNA of the CDR3: TGTGCCAGTCGGACCCCGTCCGAATCCTACGAGCAGTACTTC.

In its sample, this clonotype was seen many times. The CDR3 here is CSAQRRDTQYF. DNA for the CDR3: TGCAGTGCCCAGAGACGGGATACGCAGTATTTT. This chain connects TRBV20-1 to TRBJ2-3; D gene unclear. The CDR3 sequence is 11 residues long. Trimming left V 6 bases short and J 6 bases short, with 10 bases between. Germline V gene data show CDR1 as DFQATT and CDR2 as SNEGSKA (reference sequence).

This clonotype has ten or more counts. The chain uses TRBV6-6 and TRBJ2-3; weak D call: TRBD2 (6 bases). Germline CDR1 and CDR2: MNHNY and SVGAGI (reference sequence). V lost 8 bases and J 0 bases, leaving 12 bases between the germline ends. This CDR3 has 14 residues. CDR3 loop: CASLGGTSTDTQYF. The CDR3 region has the DNA TGTGCCAGCTTGGGGGGAACTAGCACAGATACGCAGTATTTT.

In this sample, this clonotype turned up many times. This chain uses TRBV25-1 with TRBJ2-1, with D unclear. Germline-derived CDR1 and CDR2 are MGHDK and SYGVNS. V was trimmed by 3 bases and J by 7 bases, leaving 10 bases between them. The CDR3 contains 13 residues. The CDR3 reads CASSDIGNNEQFF. The CDR3, as DNA: TGTGCCAGCAGTGACATAGGAAATAATGAGCAGTTCTTC. Full variable domain (rest looked up from reference TRBV25-1 and TRBJ2-1): EADIYQTPRYLVIGTGKKITLECSQTMGHDKMYWYQQDPGMELHLIHYSYGVNSTEKGDLSSESTVSRIRTEHFPLTLESARPSHTSQYLCASSDIGNNEQFFGPGTRLTVL.

This clonotype was seen many times. The rearrangement links TRBV7-2 to TRBJ2-7; D unresolved. V lost 5 bases and J 4 bases, leaving 18 bases between the germline ends. The CDR3 loop spans 15 amino acids. Germline CDR1 SGHTA, CDR2 FQGNSA. The DNA for the CDR3 is TGTGCCAGCAGCGCCCGACCCCGGGTCGAGTACGAGCAGTACTTC. Its translation is CASSARPRVEYEQYF.

The table lists this clonotype with many counts. The chain is built from TRBV27 and TRBJ2-3; D unclear. Germline V gene lookup returns CDR1 MNHEY and CDR2 SMNVEV (reference sequence). The CDR3 sequence is 16 residues long. With 5 bases removed from V and 2 bases from J, the gap between germline ends came to 17 bases. CDR3 DNA sequence: TGTGCCAGCAGTCCTCCCCCAGCGAGTAACACAGATACGCAGTATTTT. Protein: CASSPPPASNTDTQYF.

The chain is built from TRBV6-5 and TRBJ1-1; D may be TRBD1 (5 bases). The CDR3 is made up of 14 amino acids. Germline V lookup: CDR1 MNHEY, CDR2 SVGAGI. The ends were cut back, 2 bases at V and 5 bases at J, with 12 bases in the middle. CDR3 region: CASSYRRDRTEAFF. The DNA of the CDR3 is TGTGCCAGCAGTTACCGCAGGGATCGGACTGAAGCTTTCTTT.

This clonotype occurred many times. V is TRBV5-1 and J is TRBJ2-4; the D gene is possibly TRBD2 (6 bases). CDR3 size: 17 residues. Germline CDR1 and CDR2: SGHRS and YFSETQ. Trimming removed 0 bases at V and 4 bases at J, with 17 bases between. The CDR3 DNA follows: TGCGCCAGCAGCTTGGGTTCGGGGGTTCAAGGAAAAAACATTCAGTACTTC. It specifies CASSLGSGVQGKNIQYF.

The table lists this clonotype with many counts. The J gene is TRBJ2-5, the V gene TRBV11-1; 7 nucleotides align to TRBD2. CDR1 and CDR2 (germline): SGHAT, FQDESV (reference sequence). This CDR3 contains 14 residues. Trimming removed 0 bases from V and 3 bases from J; junction bases left unmatched: 1. CDR3 DNA sequence: TGTGCCAGCAGCTTAGCGGCGGGAGAAGAGACCCAGTACTTC. This codes for CASSLAAGEETQYF.

In the case of this clonotype: With a far larger clone one base away, a read error is the likely cause. The rearrangement uses TRBV5-5 and TRBJ2-2; D may be TRBD1 or TRBD2 (6 bases each). The CDR3 has 17 residues. V lost 4 bases and J lost 0, with 16 bases in between. Germline V lookup: CDR1 SGHKS, CDR2 YYEKEE (reference sequence). CDR3 sequence: CASSPVGGRSNTGELFF. CDR3 DNA sequence: TGTGCCAGCAGCCCCGTGGGGGGCCGGTCGAACACCGGGGAGCTGTTTTTT.

The J gene is TRBJ2-1, the V gene TRBV12-1; the D call of TRBD2 is as the table states it, not checked on the DNA. TRBV12-1 is given as a pseudogene. The CDR3 spans 17 residues. The CDR3 DNA sequence: TGTGCCAGCAGCCCACAATCTAGCGGGATACGGTCCAATGAGCAGTTCTTC. The encoded protein is CASSPQSSGIRSNEQFF.

This clonotype occurred many times. The gene calls are TRBV6-6 and TRBJ1-4; D remains ambiguous. Germline CDR1 reads MNHNY; CDR2 reads SVGAGI (reference sequence). V lost 10 bases, J lost 7 bases, and 13 bases lay in between. This CDR3 spans 12 amino acids. For the CDR3, the DNA is TGTGCCACCGGGCCCTCGGGTGAAAAACTGTTTTTT. Its translation: CATGPSGEKLFF.

This clonotype occurred many times. The V gene is TRBV6-2 or TRBV6-3, the J gene TRBJ2-7, with 8 nucleotides matching TRBD1. The CDR3 spans 17 residues. The V and J ends lost 4 bases and 0 bases, in that order; junction bases with no gene match: 11. The germline CDR1 and CDR2 sequences are MNHEY and SVGEGT. CDR3 residues: CASSSTLTGQASYEQYF. The CDR3 nucleotides read TGTGCCAGCAGTTCAACCCTGACGGGACAGGCCTCCTACGAGCAGTACTTC.

This clonotype was detected ten times or more. V is TRBV2 and J is TRBJ2-2, with 8 bases identical to TRBD1. Germline CDR1 SNHLY, CDR2 FYNNEI. This CDR3 comprises 15 residues. With V trimmed by 5 bases and J by 7 bases, 9 bases remained unmatched. CDR3 nucleotide sequence: TGTGCCAGCAGTTCAACGTTCGGGACAGGCGGGGAGCTGTTTTTT. Encoded protein: CASSSTFGTGGELFF.

This clonotype was observed many times. This CDR3 is CSVERSGQETQYF. The CDR3 nucleotides are TGCAGCGTTGAACGCAGCGGGCAAGAGACCCAGTACTTC. This chain connects TRBV29-1 to TRBJ2-5; possible D gene TRBD2, 6 bases. CDR1 is SQVTM, CDR2 ANQGSEA, per germline. The CDR3 is 13 amino acids. V was cut by 2 bases and J by 2 bases, with 9 bases left in between.